This TCR beta chain was found in a study of T cells in Graves' hyperthyroidism and ophthalmopathy. Whole-study results and caveats: A 13 V-J model separated ophthalmopathy from stable hyperthyroidism. The model foresaw ophthalmopathy a median roughly 6 months prior to onset. Most thyroid clonotypes expanded above 0.001 were also detected in blood.

As concerns this clonotype: As yet, its antigen is unknown.

Amplification of TCR beta CDR3 regions was performed using RNA transcripts as template. First-round RT-PCR targeting the TCR CDR3 was performed with the HTBI primer set. Each CDR3 protein is one row after TCRdb ran MiXCR on the multiplex PCR reads. The sample consists of about 700,000 distinct CDR3 sequences, 45% of them appearing once. Material: peripheral blood or thyroid tissue (not recorded which). The receptor was isolated from an adult man with Graves' disease, either hyperthyroidism or ophthalmopathy (not recorded which).

For the CDR3, the DNA is TGCAGTGCACAGACCGGGACCCAGGGCAAACTGTTTTTT. Translating gives CSAQTGTQGKLFF. V gene TRBV20-1 combines with J gene TRBJ1-4; possibly TRBD1 for D (5 bases). V lost 6 bases and J lost 11, with 19 bases in between. From germline, CDR1 is DFQATT and CDR2 SNEGSKA (reference sequence). This CDR3 comprises 13 residues.